This T cell receptor (beta chain) was identified during a study of post-analysis software for immune sequencing data. Study-level points and caveats: Patients used several TRBV segments, including TRBV5-6, TRBV5-1 and TRBV20-1, more often than controls.

The CDR3 runs to 13 residues. Germline V gives CDR1 MNHEY, CDR2 SMNVEV (reference sequence). The V end was cut by 3 bases, the J end by 4 bases, with 9 bases between. Of note for this clonotype: Its antigen is undetermined.

Unique molecular identifiers tagged the TCR beta cDNA libraries. MiXCR, run by TCRdb on the PCR reads, gives a single entry per CDR3 protein. The repertoire includes 450,000 or so distinct CDR3 sequences, less than 45% of them detected once, and roughly 12% sits in the top ten. The chain combines TRBV27 with TRBJ1-2; D is unclear. The material sequenced was blood. This clonotype was sampled from a girl aged 10-17 years with multiple sclerosis. This chain's CDR3 is CASSFGPFYGYTF. The DNA for the CDR3 is TGTGCCAGCAGTTTCGGACCTTTCTATGGCTACACCTTC.